The next 9 T cell receptor beta chains were all read from a single sample in a study of CD8+ T cells in alopecia areata. The treatment: oral pan-JAK inhibitor, 5-10 mg twice daily. Sequencing templates came from extracted RNA that was reverse transcribed into cDNA. Profiling relied on immunoSEQ multiplex PCR, and the TCRdb table lists in-frame clones only, not all of them. The sample includes roughly 64,000 clones, around 42% seen only once; the top ten take around 21%. Sequenced here: CD8+ T cells sorted from blood, sampled around week 37, from a patient treated with tofacitinib. The source of these receptors is a human donor with alopecia areata.

About this clone: The likely explanation is a read error, given a far larger clone one base away. This chain uses TRBV7-2 with TRBJ1-5, with 8 bases lining up with TRBD1. The CDR3 is made up of 17 amino acids. CDR1 is SGHTA and CDR2 is FQGNSA in the germline V gene. J lost 6 bases, V lost 8 bases, and 18 bases had no gene match. In DNA, the CDR3 is TGTGCCAGCGGCCAAGATCCCAGGACAGGGTTAGGTCAGCCCCAGCATTTT. As protein: CASGQDPRTGLGQPQHF. The variable domain in full, completed from reference TRBV7-2 and TRBJ1-5, reads GAGVSQSPSNKVTEKGKDVELRCDPISGHTALYWYRQSLGQGLEFLIYFQGNSAPDKSGLPSDRFSAERTGGSVSTLTIQRTQQEDSAVYLCASGQDPRTGLGQPQHFGDGTRLSIL.

V is TRBV30 and J is TRBJ2-3; a weak D match, TRBD1 (5 bases). The CDR3 covers 14 residues. The V gene lost 0 bases and the J gene lost 0 bases, with 7 bases spanning the gap. Germline-derived CDR1 and CDR2 are GTSNPN and SVGIG (reference sequence). DNA of the CDR3: TGTGCCTGGAGTGTAGGGGTTAGCACAGATACGCAGTATTTT. Residues: CAWSVGVSTDTQYF.

In this sample, this clone turned up a few times. This chain links TRBV19 with TRBJ2-1, with TRBD2 matching 7 bases. This CDR3 comprises 16 residues. V was clipped by 2 bases and J by 2 bases; unmatched bases: 6. Germline CDR1 is LNHDA and CDR2 is SQIVND (reference sequence). CDR3 sequence: CASSISRLATYNEQFF. The CDR3 DNA sequence: TGTGCCAGTAGTATATCGCGACTAGCTACCTACAATGAGCAGTTCTTC. The variable domain in full, completed from reference TRBV19 and TRBJ2-1, reads DGGITQSPKYLFRKEGQNVTLSCEQNLNHDAMYWYRQDPGQGLRLIYYSQIVNDFQKGDIAEGYSVSREKKESFPLTVTSAQKNPTAFYLCASSISRLATYNEQFFGPGTRLTVL.

V is TRBV5-5 and J is TRBJ2-7; a possible D gene is TRBD2 (5 bases). The CDR3 is 14 amino acids. In germline, CDR1 is SGHKS, CDR2 YYEKEE (reference sequence). The V end lost 7 bases, the J end lost 2 bases, and 16 bases lay between the germline ends. CDR3 loop: CASFRGFGTYEQYF. Written as DNA, the CDR3 is TGTGCCAGCTTCCGGGGATTCGGGACCTACGAGCAGTACTTC.

The chain uses TRBV13 and TRBJ2-7; possibly TRBD1 or TRBD2 for D (5 bases each). Germline V lookup: CDR1 PRHDT, CDR2 FYEKMQ (reference sequence). This CDR3 is 15 amino acids long. V gave up 5 bases and J gave up 0 bases, with 14 bases separating them. The CDR3 is CASSDGAFSSYEQYF. Written as DNA, the CDR3 is TGTGCCAGCAGCGACGGGGCCTTTAGCTCCTACGAGCAGTACTTC.

The genes are TRBV20-1 and TRBJ2-7; D is uncertain. This CDR3 region has 8 residues. Germline V gene data show CDR1 as DFQATT and CDR2 as SNEGSKA (reference sequence). Trimming shortened V by 6 bases and J by 12 bases, and 9 bases separated the two germline ends. In nucleotides, the CDR3 is TGCAGTGCAACCACGGGGTACTTC. As protein: CSATTGYF.

The V gene is TRBV7-9, the J gene TRBJ2-4, with D perhaps given as TRBD1 or TRBD2 (5 bases each). The V end was cut by 5 bases, the J end by 0 bases, with 11 bases between. The CDR3 has 15 amino acids. Germline CDR1 reads SEHNR; CDR2 reads FQNEAQ (reference sequence). As DNA, the CDR3 is TGTGCCAGCAGCGGACCGGGACCAGCCAAAAACATTCAGTACTTC. Translating gives CASSGPGPAKNIQYF.

This chain connects TRBV7-9 to TRBJ2-2, with 9 nucleotides matching TRBD2. The CDR3 consists of 17 residues. Germline V gene sequence: CDR1 SEHNR, CDR2 FQNEAQ (reference sequence). The V segment lost 7 bases and the J segment 4 bases; nucleotides outside the gene matches: 13. CDR3 loop: CASTLGRLAGSTGELFF. As DNA, the CDR3 is TGTGCCAGCACCCTTGGGAGGCTAGCGGGAAGCACCGGGGAGCTGTTTTTT.

V and J are TRBV29-1 and TRBJ2-3; the match to TRBD2 covers 7 bases. This CDR3 contains 15 residues. V lost 0 bases and J lost 1; bases outside the gene matches: 4. Germline assignment: CDR1 SQVTM and CDR2 ANQGSEA. DNA for the CDR3: TGCAGCGTTGAAGAAGCGGGGAGGCGCACAGATACGCAGTATTTT. Amino acids: CSVEEAGRRTDTQYF.